This entry lists 27 T cell receptor beta chains sequenced from one sample in a study of T cell responses to AZD1222 COVID-19 vaccine. Sequencing was performed with immunoSEQ multiplex PCR; in TCRdb, only in-frame clones are kept and a portion is missing. Altogether 120,000 or so clones are present, about 88% being singletons, with the ten largest covering around 30%. The sequenced sample was peripheral blood, obtained on day 0 of AZD1222 vaccination. The receptors stem from an adult in good health.

The chain has TRBV5-4 and TRBJ1-1; possibly TRBD1 for D (6 bases). Germline V gives CDR1 SGHNT, CDR2 YYREEE (reference sequence). Trimming pared 4 bases from V and 1 base from J, leaving 14 bases between. The CDR3 has 15 residues. CDR3 sequence (DNA): TGTGCCAGCAGCGGCGGGGGGCCGCGGAACACTGAAGCTTTCTTT. Translation: CASSGGGPRNTEAFF.

The chain recombines TRBV18 with TRBJ1-1, with TRBD1 matching over 9 bases. CDR1 and CDR2 from the germline V gene are KGHSH and LQKENI. With V trimmed by 3 bases and J by 1 base, 3 bases remained unmatched. The CDR3 has 15 amino acids. DNA for the CDR3: TGTGCCAGCTCACCGCGACAGGGGGAGAACACTGAAGCTTTCTTT. This translates into CASSPRQGENTEAFF.

This clone appeared a single time. This sequence joins TRBV7-9 and TRBJ2-1; D is uncertain. The CDR3 covers 13 residues. Germline V CDR1 and CDR2: SEHNR, FQNEAQ (reference sequence). Trimming removed 1 base from V and 6 bases from J, with 7 bases in between. CDR3 sequence: CASSLEAGNEQFF. The CDR3 DNA follows: TGTGCCAGCAGCTTAGAGGCAGGCAATGAGCAGTTCTTC.

J is TRBJ1-2 and V is TRBV7-8, with 10 positions matching TRBD1. Germline-derived CDR1 and CDR2 are SGHVS and FQNEAQ. This CDR3 is built from 15 residues. The ends lost 5 bases at V and 3 bases at J; junction bases unmatched: 6. CDR3 residues: CASSPGTGDDYGYTF. CDR3 sequence (DNA): TGTGCCAGCAGCCCAGGGACAGGGGATGACTATGGCTACACCTTC.

The CDR3 protein is CASSLGGDSNQPQHF. The CDR3 nucleotides read TGTGCCAGCAGCTTGGGAGGGGATAGCAATCAGCCCCAGCATTTT. The V gene is TRBV5-4, the J gene TRBJ1-5; weak D call: TRBD1 (5 bases). The CDR3 sequence is 15 residues long. Germline CDR1 is SGHNT and CDR2 is YYREEE (reference sequence). The V end lost 0 bases, the J end lost 0 bases, and 7 bases lay between the germline ends.

The rearrangement links TRBV7-2 to TRBJ2-1; 8 bases agree with TRBD1. CDR3 length: 15 residues. Unmatched junction bases numbered 4, after V lost 6 bases and J lost 0 bases. Looked up from germline, CDR1 is SGHTA and CDR2 is FQGNSA. CDR3 sequence reads: CASSTGQGSYNEQFF. Here the CDR3 DNA reads TGTGCCAGCAGTACCGGACAGGGCTCCTACAATGAGCAGTTCTTC.

V is TRBV6-5 and J is TRBJ1-2, with D possibly TRBD1 on 5 matching bases. The CDR3 runs to 12 residues. CDR1 MNHEY and CDR2 SVGAGI come from the germline V gene. V was clipped by 7 bases and J by 3 bases, with 9 bases between them. The CDR3 coding sequence is TGTGCCAGCACCCGGGGGGACTATGGCTACACCTTC. Its protein is CASTRGDYGYTF.

This clone was picked up a small number of times. The J gene is TRBJ2-5, the V gene TRBV5-4; D is possibly TRBD2 (6 bases). Germline V CDR1 and CDR2: SGHNT, YYREEE (reference sequence). V lost 3 bases and J lost 4, with 13 bases in between. The CDR3 has 14 amino acids. CDR3 bases: TGTGCCAGCAGCTCCCGGACTATAACAGAGACCCAGTACTTC. Amino acids: CASSSRTITETQYF.

V is TRBV5-4 and J is TRBJ1-2; TRBD1 matches at 9 bases. Germline V gene sequence: CDR1 SGHNT, CDR2 YYREEE (reference sequence). The J segment lost 1 base and the V segment lost 3 bases, leaving 7 bases of the junction unmatched. This CDR3 comprises 16 residues. The CDR3 is CASSSVDRGSNYGYTF. CDR3 DNA sequence: TGTGCCAGCAGCTCTGTAGACAGGGGGAGTAACTATGGCTACACCTTC.

This chain's CDR3 is CASSPQLAGRAGELFF. CDR3 DNA: TGTGCCAGCAGCCCACAACTAGCGGGGAGGGCCGGGGAGCTGTTTTTT. The gene calls are TRBV4-2 and TRBJ2-2; TRBD2 matches at 10 bases. V was pared by 4 bases and J by 6 bases, with 8 bases of the junction left unmatched. The CDR3 has 16 residues. CDR1 LGHNA and CDR2 YNFKEQ come from the germline V gene.

This rearrangement joins TRBV6-1 to TRBJ2-6; D tentatively fits TRBD1 or TRBD2 (5 bases each). The germline V gene encodes CDR1 MNHNS and CDR2 SASEGT. V lost 2 bases and J lost 3, with 17 bases in between. This CDR3 has 18 residues. CDR3 sequence reads: CASSESLRGAGGANVLTF. Here the CDR3 DNA reads TGTGCCAGCAGTGAATCTCTTAGGGGCGCGGGTGGGGCCAACGTCCTGACTTTC.

The chain recombines TRBV18 with TRBJ1-3; TRBD1 is a possible D gene (5 bases). Germline-derived CDR1 and CDR2 are KGHSH and LQKENI. This CDR3 is 15 amino acids long. Trimming took off 6 bases at V and 8 bases at J, with 20 bases between the two ends. The CDR3 here is CASSPRPRVMDTIYF. The CDR3, as DNA: TGTGCCAGCTCCCCCCGCCCCAGGGTAATGGACACCATATATTTT. Supplemented by reference TRBV18 and TRBJ1-3, the full variable domain reads NAGVMQNPRHLVRRRGQEARLRCSPMKGHSHVYWYRQLPEEGLKFMVYLQKENIIDESGMPKERFSAEFPKEGPSILRIQQVVRGDSAAYFCASSPRPRVMDTIYFGEGSWLTVV.

The J gene is TRBJ1-6, the V gene TRBV6-5; D is possibly TRBD1 (5 bases). V dropped 7 bases and J dropped 9 bases, with 13 bases sitting between them. In germline, CDR1 is MNHEY, CDR2 SVGAGI. The length of the CDR3 is 13 residues. CDR3 residues: CASKTRGVSPLHF. CDR3 coding DNA: TGTGCCAGCAAAACGAGGGGCGTTTCACCCCTCCACTTT.

The rearrangement uses TRBV18 and TRBJ2-2; D is perhaps TRBD1 (6 bases). This CDR3 comprises 17 residues. Germline V gene lookup returns CDR1 KGHSH and CDR2 LQKENI. V was clipped by 1 base and J by 1 base, with 13 bases between them. This CDR3 reads CASSPQGLTGNTGELFF. CDR3 sequence (DNA): TGTGCCAGCTCACCACAGGGCTTGACAGGGAACACCGGGGAGCTGTTTTTT.

This chain joins TRBV18 and TRBJ1-1; D is unresolved. Germline-derived CDR1 and CDR2 are KGHSH and LQKENI. CDR3 length equals 13 residues. V dropped 3 bases and J dropped 11 bases, with 16 bases sitting between them. CDR3 coding DNA: TGTGCCAGCTCACCCGACGGGTCGTTGCGTGCTTTCTTT. Translation: CASSPDGSLRAFF.

This chain joins TRBV2 and TRBJ2-7, with D possibly being TRBD1 (6 bases). Germline V gives CDR1 SNHLY, CDR2 FYNNEI. The CDR3 is 14 amino acids. V shed 7 bases and J shed 3 bases, with 16 bases lying between them. The CDR3 here is CASNDQGRSYEQYF. DNA of the CDR3: TGTGCCAGCAACGATCAGGGGCGCAGCTACGAGCAGTACTTC.

This clone was found once. This chain connects TRBV9 to TRBJ1-3; no clear D gene. With 4 bases removed from V and 2 bases from J, the gap between germline ends came to 13 bases. The CDR3 loop spans 15 amino acids. In germline, CDR1 is SGDLS, CDR2 YYNGEE. CDR3 protein: CASSPPDGAGNTIYF. For the CDR3, the DNA is TGTGCCAGCAGCCCCCCAGATGGAGCTGGAAACACCATATATTTT.

CDR3 region: CASSLVQALGEAFF. In DNA, the CDR3 is TGCGCCAGCAGCTTGGTACAGGCCTTAGGTGAAGCTTTCTTT. V and J are TRBV5-1 and TRBJ1-1, with a possible D match to TRBD1 (5 bases). This CDR3 region has 14 residues. Trimming shortened V by 0 bases and J by 7 bases, and 13 bases separated the two germline ends. CDR1 is SGHRS and CDR2 is YFSETQ in the germline V gene.

V and J are TRBV5-1 and TRBJ1-4; the D is unclear. The V end lost 1 base, the J end lost 8 bases, and 18 bases lay between the germline ends. Per the germline V gene, CDR1 is SGHRS and CDR2 is YFSETQ. This CDR3 spans 16 amino acids. The CDR3 DNA is TGCGCCAGCAGCTTGAGCATGGGCTCTGCGGGGGAAAAACTGTTTTTT. This translates into CASSLSMGSAGEKLFF.

V is TRBV7-3 and J is TRBJ1-6; 8 nucleotides agree with TRBD1. This CDR3 is built from 15 residues. Germline V CDR1 and CDR2: SGHTA, FQGTGA. Losses at the gene ends were 4 bases for V and 5 bases for J; bases not matched to a gene: 4. The CDR3 nucleotides are TGTGCCAGCAGCTCTCGGACAGGGAATAATTCACCCCTCCACTTT. Translated: CASSSRTGNNSPLHF. Supplemented by reference TRBV7-3 and TRBJ1-6, the full variable domain reads GAGVSQTPSNKVTEKGKYVELRCDPISGHTALYWYRQSLGQGPEFLIYFQGTGAADDSGLPNDRFFAVRPEGSVSTLKIQRTERGDSAVYLCASSSRTGNNSPLHFGNGTRLTVT.

The V call is TRBV6-2 or TRBV6-3, the J call TRBJ2-7; TRBD2 aligns across 12 bases. Germline CDR1 is MNHEY and CDR2 is SVGEGT. V shed 0 bases, J shed 0 bases, and the junction held 3 bases outside the gene matches. The CDR3 is made up of 17 amino acids. The DNA for the CDR3 is TGTGCCAGCAGTTACTCGACTAGCGGGAGCCCCTCCTACGAGCAGTACTTC. This codes for CASSYSTSGSPSYEQYF.

The chain uses TRBV19 and TRBJ1-2; D remains ambiguous. Trimming removed 5 bases at V and 2 bases at J, with 9 bases between. There are 13 residues in the CDR3. Per germline, CDR1 LNHDA and CDR2 SQIVND (reference sequence). The CDR3: CASSFTENYGYTF. The DNA of the CDR3 is TGTGCCAGTAGTTTTACAGAGAACTATGGCTACACCTTC. Looking up the rest from reference TRBV19 and TRBJ1-2 gives the full variable domain: DGGITQSPKYLFRKEGQNVTLSCEQNLNHDAMYWYRQDPGQGLRLIYYSQIVNDFQKGDIAEGYSVSREKKESFPLTVTSAQKNPTAFYLCASSFTENYGYTFGSGTRLTVV.

V gene TRBV5-1 combines with J gene TRBJ2-7; D is ambiguous. Germline CDR1 and CDR2: SGHRS and YFSETQ. This CDR3 is 14 amino acids long. Deletions cut 5 bases from V and 6 bases from J, with 18 bases between. The chain's CDR3 is CASRMGPASPEQYF. The CDR3 DNA follows: TGCGCCAGCAGAATGGGCCCCGCTTCCCCCGAGCAGTACTTC.

The rearrangement links TRBV5-3 to TRBJ2-1; TRBD1 aligns across 11 bases. TRBV5-3 qualifies as an ORF whose function is uncertain. The J segment lost 6 bases and the V segment lost 4 bases, leaving 6 bases of the junction unmatched. The length of the CDR3 is 15 residues. In nucleotides, the CDR3 is TGTGCCAGAAGCCCTTCGGACAGGGGGCTCAATGAGCAGTTCTTC. The encoded protein is CARSPSDRGLNEQFF.

V is TRBV11-2 and J is TRBJ2-3, with D maybe TRBD1 (6 bases). This CDR3 has 15 residues. The germline V and J ends were trimmed by 3 bases and 4 bases, with 14 bases remaining between them. Germline assignment: CDR1 SGHAT and CDR2 FQNNGV. The CDR3 loop reads CASSFQGSGADTQYF. In DNA form, the CDR3 reads TGTGCCAGCAGCTTCCAGGGGTCCGGGGCAGATACGCAGTATTTT.

V usage is TRBV28 and J usage is TRBJ1-5; weak D call: TRBD1 (5 bases). This CDR3 region has 12 residues. Trimming pared 6 bases from V and 6 bases from J, leaving 9 bases between. Germline V gene data show CDR1 as MDHEN and CDR2 as SYDVKM. CDR3 DNA sequence: TGTGCCAGCAGCCTTGGGGGTCAGCCCCAGCATTTT. Protein product: CASSLGGQPQHF.

Comments on this clone: One junction end disagrees with the germline gene, perhaps due to a read error. The CDR3 reads CASKGRGSTDTQYF. In DNA, the CDR3 is TGTGCGAGCAAAGGGCGCGGATCCACAGATACGCAGTATTTT. The chain uses TRBV7-2 and TRBJ2-3; D is undetermined. Germline assignment: CDR1 SGHTA and CDR2 FQGNSA. The CDR3 totals 14 residues. Using reference TRBV7-2 and TRBJ2-3 for the parts outside the CDR3, the full variable domain is GAGVSQSPSNKVTEKGKDVELRCDPISGHTALYWYRQSLGQGLEFLIYFQGNSAPDKSGLPSDRFSAERTGGSVSTLTIQRTQQEDSAVYLCASKGRGSTDTQYFGPGTRLTVL.